This T cell receptor (beta chain) was identified in a study of blood T cell repertoires in COVID-19. Study at large: The United States, Italy and Spain were the sources of the acute and convalescent COVID-19 samples.

Sequenced by immunoSEQ multiplex PCR; TCRdb stores in-frame clones only, minus some. This table holds 89,000 or so clones, 85% found once. The germline V gene has CDR1 SGHTA and CDR2 FQGTGA. V was cut by 0 bases and J by 4 bases, with 10 bases left in between. The CDR3 consists of 14 residues. This receptor was taken from a man older than 75 with acute or convalescent COVID-19. The specimen sequenced was peripheral blood. The chain uses TRBV7-3 and TRBJ2-7, with D hard to call. CDR3 DNA sequence: TGTGCCAGCAGCTTAACGCCTGACACGTACGAGCAGTACTTC. Amino acid sequence: CASSLTPDTYEQYF. The entire variable domain, with the rest obtained from reference TRBV7-3 and TRBJ2-7, is as follows: GAGVSQTPSNKVTEKGKYVELRCDPISGHTALYWYRQSLGQGPEFLIYFQGTGAADDSGLPNDRFFAVRPEGSVSTLKIQRTERGDSAVYLCASSLTPDTYEQYFGPGTRLTVT.